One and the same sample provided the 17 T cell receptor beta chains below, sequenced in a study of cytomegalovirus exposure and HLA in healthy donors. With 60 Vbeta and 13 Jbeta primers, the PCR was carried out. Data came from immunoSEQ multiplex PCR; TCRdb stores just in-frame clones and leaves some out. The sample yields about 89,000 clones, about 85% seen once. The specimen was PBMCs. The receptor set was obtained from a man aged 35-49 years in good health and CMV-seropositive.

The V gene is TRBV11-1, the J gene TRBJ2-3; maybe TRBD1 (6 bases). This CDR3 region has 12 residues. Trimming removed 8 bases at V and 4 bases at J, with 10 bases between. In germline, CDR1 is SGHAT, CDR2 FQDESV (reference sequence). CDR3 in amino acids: CASGKGADTQYF. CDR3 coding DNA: TGTGCCAGCGGAAAGGGGGCAGATACGCAGTATTTT.

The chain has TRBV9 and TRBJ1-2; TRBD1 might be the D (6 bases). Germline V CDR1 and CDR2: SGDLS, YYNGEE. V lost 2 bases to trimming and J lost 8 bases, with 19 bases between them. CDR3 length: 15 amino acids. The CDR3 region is CASSVVPQGRNGYTF. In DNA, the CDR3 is TGTGCCAGCAGCGTCGTCCCCCAGGGGAGAAACGGCTACACCTTC. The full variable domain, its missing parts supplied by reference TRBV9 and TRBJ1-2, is DSGVTQTPKHLITATGQRVTLRCSPRSGDLSVYWYQQSLDQGLQFLIQYYNGEERAKGNILERFSAQQFPDLHSELNLSSLELGDSALYFCASSVVPQGRNGYTFGSGTRLTVV.

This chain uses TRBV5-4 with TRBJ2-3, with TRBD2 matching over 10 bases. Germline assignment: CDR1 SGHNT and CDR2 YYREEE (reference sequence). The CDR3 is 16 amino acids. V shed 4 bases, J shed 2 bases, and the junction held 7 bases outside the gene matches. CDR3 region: CASSQKLAGLTDTQYF. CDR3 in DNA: TGTGCCAGCAGCCAAAAACTAGCGGGACTCACAGATACGCAGTATTTT.

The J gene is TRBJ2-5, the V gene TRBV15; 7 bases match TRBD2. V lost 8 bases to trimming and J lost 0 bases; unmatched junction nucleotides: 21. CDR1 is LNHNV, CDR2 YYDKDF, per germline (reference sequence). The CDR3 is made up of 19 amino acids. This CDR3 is CATQDVLAEYPWYQETQYF. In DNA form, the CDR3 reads TGTGCCACCCAAGACGTGCTAGCGGAATACCCTTGGTACCAAGAGACCCAGTACTTC.

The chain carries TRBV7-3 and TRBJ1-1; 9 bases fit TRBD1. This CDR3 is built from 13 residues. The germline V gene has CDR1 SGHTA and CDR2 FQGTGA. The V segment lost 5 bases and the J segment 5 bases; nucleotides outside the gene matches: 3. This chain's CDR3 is CASSQDRGTEAFF. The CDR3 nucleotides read TGTGCCAGCAGCCAGGACAGGGGTACTGAAGCTTTCTTT. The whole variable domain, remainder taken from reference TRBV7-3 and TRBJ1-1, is GAGVSQTPSNKVTEKGKYVELRCDPISGHTALYWYRQSLGQGPEFLIYFQGTGAADDSGLPNDRFFAVRPEGSVSTLKIQRTERGDSAVYLCASSQDRGTEAFFGQGTRLTVV.

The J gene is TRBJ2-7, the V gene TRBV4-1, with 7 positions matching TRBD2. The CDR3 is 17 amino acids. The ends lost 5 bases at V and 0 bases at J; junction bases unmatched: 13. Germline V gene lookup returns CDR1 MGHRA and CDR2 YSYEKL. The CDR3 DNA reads TGCGCCAGCAGCATGGGGGGGTCAGGGATGCCCTCCTACGAGCAGTACTTC. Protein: CASSMGGSGMPSYEQYF.

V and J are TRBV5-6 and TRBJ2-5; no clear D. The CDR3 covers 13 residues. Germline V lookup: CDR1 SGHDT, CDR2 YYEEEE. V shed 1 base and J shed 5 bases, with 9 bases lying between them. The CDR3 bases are TGTGCCAGCAGCTTGCCCTCCGGGGAGACCCAGTACTTC. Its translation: CASSLPSGETQYF.

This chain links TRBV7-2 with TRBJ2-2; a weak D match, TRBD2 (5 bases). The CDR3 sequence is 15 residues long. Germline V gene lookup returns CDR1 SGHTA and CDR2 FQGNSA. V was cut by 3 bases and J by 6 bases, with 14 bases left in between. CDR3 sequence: CASSFRTPLSGELFF. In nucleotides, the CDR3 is TGTGCCAGCAGCTTTAGGACTCCGCTTTCCGGGGAGCTGTTTTTT. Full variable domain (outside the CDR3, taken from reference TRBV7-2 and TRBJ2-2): GAGVSQSPSNKVTEKGKDVELRCDPISGHTALYWYRQSLGQGLEFLIYFQGNSAPDKSGLPSDRFSAERTGGSVSTLTIQRTQQEDSAVYLCASSFRTPLSGELFFGEGSRLTVL.

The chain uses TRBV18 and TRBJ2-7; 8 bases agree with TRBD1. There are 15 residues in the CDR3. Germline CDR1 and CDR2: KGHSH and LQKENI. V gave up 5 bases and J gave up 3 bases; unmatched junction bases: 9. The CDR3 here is CASSRQGMGIYEQYF. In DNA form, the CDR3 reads TGTGCCAGCTCAAGACAGGGGATGGGGATCTACGAGCAGTACTTC.

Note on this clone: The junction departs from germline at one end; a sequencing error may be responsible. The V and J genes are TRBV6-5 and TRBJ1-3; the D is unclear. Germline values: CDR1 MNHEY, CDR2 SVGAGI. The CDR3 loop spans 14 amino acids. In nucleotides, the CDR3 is TGTGCTAGCAGTTACTCGAGCGGCCGAACAGCCATATATTTT. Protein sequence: CASSYSSGRTAIYF.

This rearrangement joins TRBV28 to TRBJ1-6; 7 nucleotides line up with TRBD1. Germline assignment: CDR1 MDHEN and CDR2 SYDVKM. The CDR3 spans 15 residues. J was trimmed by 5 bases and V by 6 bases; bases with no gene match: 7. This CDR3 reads CASRSSTGNNSPLHF. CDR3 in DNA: TGTGCCAGCAGATCCTCGACAGGGAATAATTCACCCCTCCACTTT.

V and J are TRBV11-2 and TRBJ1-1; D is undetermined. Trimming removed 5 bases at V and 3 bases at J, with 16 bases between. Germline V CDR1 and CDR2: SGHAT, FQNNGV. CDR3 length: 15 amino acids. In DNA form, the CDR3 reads TGTGCCAGCAGCCCTGGGCAGATTTTATACACTGAAGCTTTCTTT. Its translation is CASSPGQILYTEAFF.

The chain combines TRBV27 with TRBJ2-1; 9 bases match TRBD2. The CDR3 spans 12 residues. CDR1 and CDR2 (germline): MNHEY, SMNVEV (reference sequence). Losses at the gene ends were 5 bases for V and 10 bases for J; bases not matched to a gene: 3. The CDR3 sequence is CASSLSGSEQFF. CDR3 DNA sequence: TGTGCCAGCAGTCTTAGCGGGAGCGAGCAGTTCTTC.

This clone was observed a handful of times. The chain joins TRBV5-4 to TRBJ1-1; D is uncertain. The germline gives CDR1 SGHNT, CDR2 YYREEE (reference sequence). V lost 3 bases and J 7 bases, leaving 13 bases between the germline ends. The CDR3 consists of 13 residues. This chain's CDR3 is CASSSPASHEAFF. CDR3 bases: TGTGCCAGCAGCTCCCCTGCCAGTCATGAAGCTTTCTTT.

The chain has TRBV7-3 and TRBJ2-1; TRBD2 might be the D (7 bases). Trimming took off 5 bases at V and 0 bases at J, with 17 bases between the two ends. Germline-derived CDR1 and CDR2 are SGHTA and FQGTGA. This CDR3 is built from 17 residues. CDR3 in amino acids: CASSRWGGGRSYNEQFF. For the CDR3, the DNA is TGTGCCAGCAGCCGATGGGGCGGGGGCCGCTCCTACAATGAGCAGTTCTTC.

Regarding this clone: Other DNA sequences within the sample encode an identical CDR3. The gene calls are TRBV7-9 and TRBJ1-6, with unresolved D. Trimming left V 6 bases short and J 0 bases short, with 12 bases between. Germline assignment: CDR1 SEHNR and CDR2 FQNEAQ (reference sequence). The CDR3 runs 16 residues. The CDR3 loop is CASSTTGSSYNSPLHF. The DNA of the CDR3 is TGTGCCAGCAGTACGACGGGGAGCTCCTATAATTCACCCCTCCACTTT.

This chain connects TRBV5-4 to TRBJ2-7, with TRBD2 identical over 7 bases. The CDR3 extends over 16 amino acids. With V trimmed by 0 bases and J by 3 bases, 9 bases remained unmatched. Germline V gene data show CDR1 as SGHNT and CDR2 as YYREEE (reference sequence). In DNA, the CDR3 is TGTGCCAGCAGCTTGGCTGGGGGGGGTGGTGTCTACGAGCAGTACTTC. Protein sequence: CASSLAGGGGVYEQYF.